This T cell receptor beta chain was sequenced for a study of T cell responses to AZD1222 COVID-19 vaccine. Whole-study results and caveats: Spike-specific TCR breadth and depth were elevated following two AZD1222 doses. Among vaccine-associated CD4 TCRs, coverage spanned spike, with dominance at 160-218 and 743-854. Without day 14 samples, only post-peak T cell repertoires were studied. Females made up more of the donors, who were largely white British, and clonal diversity may have come out too low.

TCRdb's copy holds only in-frame clones and misses some; the assay was immunoSEQ multiplex PCR. The table lists about 110,000 clones, over 80% of them singletons. As for this clone: What it binds is not known.

Trimming shortened V by 4 bases and J by 0 bases, and 13 bases separated the two germline ends. The CDR3 consists of 15 residues. Germline V gene sequence: CDR1 ENHRY, CDR2 SYGVKD. This receptor was obtained from an adult who received the AZD1222 COVID-19 vaccine. This sample comprised peripheral blood, obtained 28 days after the second AZD1222 dose. The rearrangement links TRBV10-3 to TRBJ2-7; D is tentatively TRBD1 or TRBD2 (5 bases each). The CDR3 DNA reads TGTGCCATCAGTGTCGCCCCAGGGAGCTCCTACGAGCAGTACTTC. Its protein is CAISVAPGSSYEQYF.